This T cell receptor (beta chain) was recovered during a study of blood T cell repertoires in COVID-19. Overall study context: The study drew acute and convalescent COVID-19 samples from the United States, Italy and Spain. PBMCs, B-cell-depleted T cells, or T cells provided the cDNA or gDNA that made up the material.

Under the authors' procedure: Reference gene primer amplification yielded estimated nucleated cell counts. Assay: immunoSEQ multiplex PCR; the TCRdb copy retains only in-frame clones and omits some. V, J and clone size are taken as reported in that table, and D and trimming were inferred from the DNA itself. There are more than 200,000 clones in the sample; 65% to 80% occur only once, and 4% lies in the top ten. The V gene lost 9 bases and the J gene lost 2 bases, with 10 bases spanning the gap. Germline CDR1 reads LNHDA; CDR2 reads SQIVND (reference sequence). This CDR3 contains 13 residues. This clone was recorded once.

The material sequenced was peripheral blood. The clonotype comes from a woman in her 40s with active or convalescent COVID-19. The V call is TRBV19, the J call TRBJ2-2; D may be TRBD2 (5 bases). CDR3 protein: CASRTPNTGELFF. CDR3 DNA sequence: TGTGCCAGCCGGACTCCCAACACCGGGGAGCTGTTTTTT.